Sequencing of this T cell receptor beta chain was carried out in a study of shared clonotypes between healthy human individuals. Details on this clone: What it binds is not known. Other DNA variants within this sample encode the same CDR3.

CD8 cells regarded as naive lacked CD45RO, were positively chosen for CCR7, and omitted terminally differentiated effector memory CD45RA+ cells. Whole-study results and caveats: Clonotypes shared by all four sorted-subset donors had higher generation probabilities than non-shared clonotypes.

The V and J ends lost 3 bases and 6 bases respectively, with 6 bases between them. Germline lookup yields CDR1 KGHSH and CDR2 LQKENI. The CDR3 has 12 amino acids. Produced via immunoSEQ multiplex PCR; TCRdb's table is partial and in-frame only. Of millions of clones in the sample, 85% to 95% were seen once. Specimen: naive CD8+ T cells from PBMCs. The chain uses TRBV18 and TRBJ1-5; D not certain. The clonotype originates from a young man in good health. Some clones in this sample may be carry-over from other donors' samples. CDR3: CASSPGGQPQHF. CDR3 DNA: TGTGCCAGCTCACCTGGAGGTCAGCCCCAGCATTTT.